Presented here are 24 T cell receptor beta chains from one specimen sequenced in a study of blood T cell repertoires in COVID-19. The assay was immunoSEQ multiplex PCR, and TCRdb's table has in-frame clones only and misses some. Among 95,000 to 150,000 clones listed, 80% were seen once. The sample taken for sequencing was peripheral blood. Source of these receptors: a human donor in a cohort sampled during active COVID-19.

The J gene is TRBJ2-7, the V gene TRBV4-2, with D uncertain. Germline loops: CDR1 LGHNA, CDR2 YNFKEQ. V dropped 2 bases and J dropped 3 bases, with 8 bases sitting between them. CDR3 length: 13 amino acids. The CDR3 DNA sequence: TGTGCCAGCAGCCAATCGGTCCGCTACGAGCAGTACTTC. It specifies CASSQSVRYEQYF.

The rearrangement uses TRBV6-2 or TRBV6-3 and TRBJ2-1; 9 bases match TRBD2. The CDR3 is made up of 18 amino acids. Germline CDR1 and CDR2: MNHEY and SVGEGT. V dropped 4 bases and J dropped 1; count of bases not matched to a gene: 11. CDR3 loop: CASSLSLAGRSSYNEQFF. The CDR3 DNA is TGTGCCAGCAGTTTGTCGCTAGCGGGAAGAAGTTCCTACAATGAGCAGTTCTTC.

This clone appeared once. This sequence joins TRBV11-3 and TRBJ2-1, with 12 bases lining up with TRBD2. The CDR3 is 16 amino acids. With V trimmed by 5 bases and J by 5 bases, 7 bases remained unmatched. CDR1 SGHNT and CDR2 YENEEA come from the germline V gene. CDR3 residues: CASSPRTSGANNEQFF. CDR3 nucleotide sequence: TGTGCCAGCAGCCCCCGGACTAGCGGGGCAAACAATGAGCAGTTCTTC. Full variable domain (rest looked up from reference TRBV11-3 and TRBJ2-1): EAGVVQSPRYKIIEKKQPVAFWCNPISGHNTLYWYLQNLGQGPELLIRYENEEAVDDSQLPKDRFSAERLKGVDSTLKIQPAELGDSAVYLCASSPRTSGANNEQFFGPGTRLTVL.

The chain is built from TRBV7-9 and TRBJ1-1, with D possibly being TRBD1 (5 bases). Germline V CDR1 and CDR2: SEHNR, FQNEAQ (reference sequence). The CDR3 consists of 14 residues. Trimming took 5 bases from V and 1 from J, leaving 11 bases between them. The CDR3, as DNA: TGTGCCAGCAGCGTTGGGGCCGGGAACACTGAAGCTTTCTTT. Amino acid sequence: CASSVGAGNTEAFF.

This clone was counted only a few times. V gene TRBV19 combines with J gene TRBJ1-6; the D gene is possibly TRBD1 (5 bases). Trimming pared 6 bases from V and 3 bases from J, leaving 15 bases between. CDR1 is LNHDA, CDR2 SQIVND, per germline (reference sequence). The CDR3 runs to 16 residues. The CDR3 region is CASRATASVYNSPLHF. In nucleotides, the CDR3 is TGTGCCAGTAGAGCGACAGCCTCCGTCTATAATTCACCCCTCCACTTT.

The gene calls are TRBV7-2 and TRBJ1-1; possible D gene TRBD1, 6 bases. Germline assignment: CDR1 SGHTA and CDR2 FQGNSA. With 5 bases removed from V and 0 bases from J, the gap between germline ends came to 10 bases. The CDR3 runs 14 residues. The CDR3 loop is CASSAGVLNTEAFF. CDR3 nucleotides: TGTGCCAGCAGCGCAGGGGTGTTGAACACTGAAGCTTTCTTT.

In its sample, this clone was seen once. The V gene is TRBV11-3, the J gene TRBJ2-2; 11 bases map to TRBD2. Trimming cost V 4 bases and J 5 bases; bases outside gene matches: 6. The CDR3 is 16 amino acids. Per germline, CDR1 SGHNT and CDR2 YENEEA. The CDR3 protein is CASSSDSGRATGELFF. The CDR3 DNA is TGTGCCAGCAGCTCAGATAGCGGGAGGGCTACCGGGGAGCTGTTTTTT.

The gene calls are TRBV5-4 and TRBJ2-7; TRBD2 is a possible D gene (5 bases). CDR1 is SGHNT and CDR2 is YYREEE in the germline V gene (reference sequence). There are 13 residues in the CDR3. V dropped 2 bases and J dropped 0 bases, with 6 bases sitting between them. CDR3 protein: CASSLAASYEQYF. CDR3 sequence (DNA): TGTGCCAGCAGCTTAGCGGCCTCCTACGAGCAGTACTTC.

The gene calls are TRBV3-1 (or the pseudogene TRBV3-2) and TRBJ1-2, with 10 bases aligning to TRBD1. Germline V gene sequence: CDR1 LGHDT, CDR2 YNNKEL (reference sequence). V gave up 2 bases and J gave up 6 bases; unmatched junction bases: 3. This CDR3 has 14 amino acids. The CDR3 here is CASSQQGTGDGYTF. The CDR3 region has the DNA TGTGCCAGCAGCCAACAAGGGACAGGGGATGGCTACACCTTC.

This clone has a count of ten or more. The CDR3 DNA sequence: TGTGCCAGCATCGCGTTCTATGGCTACACCTTC. Its protein is CASIAFYGYTF. V is TRBV5-8 and J is TRBJ1-2; D gene uncertain. From germline, CDR1 is SGHTS and CDR2 YDEGEE. CDR3 size: 11 residues. V lost 6 bases and J 4 bases, leaving 7 bases between the germline ends.

The CDR3 loop reads CASSLTSGSYYEQYF. In DNA form, the CDR3 reads TGCGCCAGCAGCCTGACTAGCGGGAGTTACTACGAGCAGTACTTC. The chain couples TRBV5-1 to TRBJ2-7, with 12 bases aligning to TRBD2. The CDR3 extends over 15 amino acids. The V gene end was trimmed by 4 bases and the J gene end by 3 bases; junction bases not matched to a gene: 5. Germline V gives CDR1 SGHRS, CDR2 YFSETQ.

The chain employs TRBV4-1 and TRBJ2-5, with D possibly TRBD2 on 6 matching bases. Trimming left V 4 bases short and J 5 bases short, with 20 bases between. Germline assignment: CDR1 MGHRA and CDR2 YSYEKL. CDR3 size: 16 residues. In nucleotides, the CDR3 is TGCGCCAGCAGCCTAGACCCCAGCGGGTCGCTCGAGACCCAGTACTTC. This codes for CASSLDPSGSLETQYF.

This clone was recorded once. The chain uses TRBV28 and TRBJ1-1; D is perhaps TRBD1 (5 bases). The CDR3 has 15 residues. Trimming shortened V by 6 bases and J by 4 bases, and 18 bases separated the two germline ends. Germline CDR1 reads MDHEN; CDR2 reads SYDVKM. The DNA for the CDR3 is TGTGCCAGCAGCCCGATTACGGGGCGGGGCACTGAAGCTTTCTTT. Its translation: CASSPITGRGTEAFF.

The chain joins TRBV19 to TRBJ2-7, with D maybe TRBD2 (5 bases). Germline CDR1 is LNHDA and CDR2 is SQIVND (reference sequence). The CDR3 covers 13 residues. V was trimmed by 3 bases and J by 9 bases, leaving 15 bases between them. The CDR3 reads CASSMTVNSGQYF. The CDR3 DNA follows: TGTGCCAGTAGTATGACTGTAAACAGCGGGCAGTACTTC. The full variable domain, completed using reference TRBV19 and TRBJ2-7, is DGGITQSPKYLFRKEGQNVTLSCEQNLNHDAMYWYRQDPGQGLRLIYYSQIVNDFQKGDIAEGYSVSREKKESFPLTVTSAQKNPTAFYLCASSMTVNSGQYFGPGTRLTVT.

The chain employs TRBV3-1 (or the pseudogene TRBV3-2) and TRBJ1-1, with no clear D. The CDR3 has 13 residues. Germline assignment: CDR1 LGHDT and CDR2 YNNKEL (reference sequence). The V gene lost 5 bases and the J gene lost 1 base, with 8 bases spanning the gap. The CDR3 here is CASSYGKNTEAFF. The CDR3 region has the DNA TGTGCCAGCAGCTACGGGAAGAACACTGAAGCTTTCTTT.

The DNA of the CDR3 is TGTGCCTGGAGCTGGGGAGGCACAGATACGCAGTATTTT. It is translated as CAWSWGGTDTQYF. V is TRBV30 and J is TRBJ2-3; D might be TRBD2 (5 bases). CDR1 and CDR2 from the germline V gene are GTSNPN and SVGIG (reference sequence). This CDR3 contains 13 residues. The V end was cut by 3 bases, the J end by 1 base, with 8 bases between.

The CDR3 reads CSVEIRGGEQYF. The CDR3 coding sequence is TGCAGCGTTGAAATTCGAGGAGGCGAGCAGTACTTC. The genes are TRBV29-1 and TRBJ2-7, with D possibly TRBD2 on 5 matching bases. The CDR3 is 12 amino acids. Deletions cut 2 bases from V and 6 bases from J, with 11 bases between. Germline CDR1 is SQVTM and CDR2 is ANQGSEA.

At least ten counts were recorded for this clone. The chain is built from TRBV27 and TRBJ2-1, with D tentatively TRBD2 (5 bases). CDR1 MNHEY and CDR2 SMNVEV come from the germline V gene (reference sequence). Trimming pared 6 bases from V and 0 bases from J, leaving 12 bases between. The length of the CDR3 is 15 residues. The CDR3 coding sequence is TGTGCCAGCAGGTCCACGGGGAGCTCCTACAATGAGCAGTTCTTC. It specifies CASRSTGSSYNEQFF.

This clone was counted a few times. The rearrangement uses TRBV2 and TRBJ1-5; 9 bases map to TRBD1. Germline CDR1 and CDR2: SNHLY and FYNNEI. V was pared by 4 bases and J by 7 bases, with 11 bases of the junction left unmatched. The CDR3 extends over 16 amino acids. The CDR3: CASSAQQGAGYQPQHF. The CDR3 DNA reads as TGTGCCAGCAGTGCACAACAGGGGGCGGGCTACCAGCCCCAGCATTTT.

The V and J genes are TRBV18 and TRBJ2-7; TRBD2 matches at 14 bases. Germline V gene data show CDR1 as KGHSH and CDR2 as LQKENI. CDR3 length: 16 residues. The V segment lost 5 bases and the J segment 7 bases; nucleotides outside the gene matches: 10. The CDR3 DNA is TGTGCCAGCTCATCGGGGACTAGCGGGAGTTTAGAGGAGCAGTACTTC. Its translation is CASSSGTSGSLEEQYF.

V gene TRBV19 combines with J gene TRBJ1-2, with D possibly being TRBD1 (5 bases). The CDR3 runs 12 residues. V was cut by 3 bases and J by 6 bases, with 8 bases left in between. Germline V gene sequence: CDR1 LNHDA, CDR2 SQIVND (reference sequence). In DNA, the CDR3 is TGTGCCAGTAGTATTTTAGGGGATGGCTACACCTTC. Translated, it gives CASSILGDGYTF.

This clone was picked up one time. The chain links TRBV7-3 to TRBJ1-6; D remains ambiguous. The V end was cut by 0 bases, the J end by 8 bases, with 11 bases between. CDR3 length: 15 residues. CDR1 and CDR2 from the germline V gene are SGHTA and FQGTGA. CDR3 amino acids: CASSLTGARYSPLHF. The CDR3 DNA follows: TGTGCCAGCAGCTTAACGGGAGCCAGATATTCACCCCTCCACTTT. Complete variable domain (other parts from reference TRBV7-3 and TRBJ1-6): GAGVSQTPSNKVTEKGKYVELRCDPISGHTALYWYRQSLGQGPEFLIYFQGTGAADDSGLPNDRFFAVRPEGSVSTLKIQRTERGDSAVYLCASSLTGARYSPLHFGNGTRLTVT.

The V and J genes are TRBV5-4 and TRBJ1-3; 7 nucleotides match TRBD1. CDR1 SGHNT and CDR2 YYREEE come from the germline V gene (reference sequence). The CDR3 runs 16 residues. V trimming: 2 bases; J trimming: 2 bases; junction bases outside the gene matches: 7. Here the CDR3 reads CASSFRQGPTGNTIYF. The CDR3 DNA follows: TGTGCCAGCAGCTTCCGACAGGGACCCACTGGAAACACCATATATTTT. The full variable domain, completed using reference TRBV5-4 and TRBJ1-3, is ETGVTQSPTHLIKTRGQQVTLRCSSQSGHNTVSWYQQALGQGPQFIFQYYREEENGRGNFPPRFSGLQFPNYSSELNVNALELDDSALYLCASSFRQGPTGNTIYFGEGSWLTVV.

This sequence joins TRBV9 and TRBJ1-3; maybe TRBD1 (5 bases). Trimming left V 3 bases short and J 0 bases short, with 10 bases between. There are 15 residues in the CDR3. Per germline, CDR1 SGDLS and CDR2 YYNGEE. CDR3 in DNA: TGTGCCAGCAGCGCCCCAGGGATCTCTGGAAACACCATATATTTT. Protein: CASSAPGISGNTIYF.